The 21 T cell receptor beta chains below were found in one sample sequenced in a study of cytomegalovirus exposure and HLA in healthy donors. Use of 60 Vbeta and 13 Jbeta primers characterized the PCR. Generated by immunoSEQ multiplex PCR, the TCRdb table keeps only in-frame clones and is missing some. This sample has about 150,000 clones, with around 78% found just once. Sequences were obtained from PBMCs. These receptor sequences come from a woman aged 18-35 years in good health and CMV-seronegative.

The V and J genes are TRBV30 and TRBJ1-1; D call uncertain. Germline CDR1 is GTSNPN and CDR2 is SVGIG (reference sequence). The length of the CDR3 is 14 residues. V shed 5 bases and J shed 3 bases, with 16 bases lying between them. The chain's CDR3 is CAWAPRNRYTEAFF. The CDR3 DNA is TGTGCCTGGGCTCCTCGGAACAGATACACTGAAGCTTTCTTT.

In its sample, this clone was seen a few times. The chain recombines TRBV4-1 with TRBJ1-1; 10 bases are shared with TRBD1. The CDR3 is 16 amino acids. The germline CDR1 and CDR2 sequences are MGHRA and YSYEKL. J gave up 6 bases and V 2 bases, and 9 bases lay outside the gene matches. CDR3 sequence: CASSQPLDRGRSEAFF. The DNA for the CDR3 is TGCGCCAGCAGCCAACCTCTCGACAGGGGGCGGTCTGAAGCTTTCTTT.

V gene TRBV7-2 combines with J gene TRBJ2-5, with 8 bases identical to TRBD1. The V segment lost 5 bases and the J segment 2 bases; nucleotides outside the gene matches: 4. Germline CDR1 is SGHTA and CDR2 is FQGNSA. The CDR3 totals 14 residues. CDR3: CASSLTGAQETQYF. The CDR3 coding sequence is TGTGCCAGCAGCCTGACAGGGGCGCAAGAGACCCAGTACTTC. Full variable domain (rest looked up from reference TRBV7-2 and TRBJ2-5): GAGVSQSPSNKVTEKGKDVELRCDPISGHTALYWYRQSLGQGLEFLIYFQGNSAPDKSGLPSDRFSAERTGGSVSTLTIQRTQQEDSAVYLCASSLTGAQETQYFGPGTRLLVL.

The gene calls are TRBV4-1 and TRBJ1-3; D is possibly TRBD1 (6 bases). This CDR3 contains 16 residues. Trimming removed 0 bases at V and 0 bases at J, with 9 bases between. Germline loops: CDR1 MGHRA, CDR2 YSYEKL. The CDR3 DNA reads as TGCGCCAGCAGCCAAGATGGGGGCCCCTCTGGAAACACCATATATTTT. It translates to CASSQDGGPSGNTIYF.

The chain carries TRBV19 and TRBJ1-5; D not resolved. The V and J ends lost 7 bases and 7 bases respectively, with 26 bases between them. Germline CDR1 LNHDA, CDR2 SQIVND (reference sequence). CDR3 size: 17 residues. The CDR3 here is CASTFLFRGTRWQPQHF. The CDR3 DNA reads TGTGCCAGTACCTTTCTTTTCCGGGGAACTCGTTGGCAGCCCCAGCATTTT.

The chain carries TRBV29-1 and TRBJ2-5, with D uncertain. The V end was cut by 6 bases, the J end by 3 bases, with 8 bases between. The CDR3 totals 11 residues. Germline V gene data show CDR1 as SQVTM and CDR2 as ANQGSEA. CDR3 sequence (DNA): TGCAGCGTCTACGAAAAAGAGACCCAGTACTTC. As protein: CSVYEKETQYF.

The chain joins TRBV27 to TRBJ2-1, with TRBD2 matching 12 bases. V lost 8 bases and J lost 6; bases outside the gene matches: 2. This CDR3 region has 13 residues. Looked up from germline, CDR1 is MNHEY and CDR2 is SMNVEV (reference sequence). CDR3 coding DNA: TGTGCCAGCTCTAGCGGGAGGGGCAATGAGCAGTTCTTC. It yields the protein CASSSGRGNEQFF.

The chain has TRBV5-1 and TRBJ1-2; D not resolved. This CDR3 spans 13 amino acids. CDR1 SGHRS and CDR2 YFSETQ come from the germline V gene. V was cut by 4 bases and J by 6 bases, with 13 bases left in between. The CDR3 region has the DNA TGCGCCAGCAGCCCAAGTGGAGGGAATGGCTACACCTTC. Its protein product is CASSPSGGNGYTF. Full variable domain (missing parts from reference TRBV5-1 and TRBJ1-2): KAGVTQTPRYLIKTRGQQVTLSCSPISGHRSVSWYQQTPGQGLQFLFEYFSETQRNKGNFPGRFSGRQFSNSRSEMNVSTLELGDSALYLCASSPSGGNGYTFGSGTRLTVV.

This chain links TRBV14 with TRBJ1-2; D is unresolved. V lost 5 bases and J lost 4, with 8 bases in between. The germline gives CDR1 SGHDN, CDR2 FVKESK. The CDR3 extends over 12 amino acids. CDR3 bases: TGTGCCAGCAGCGGCTCATCCTATGGCTACACCTTC. Protein product: CASSGSSYGYTF.

This rearrangement joins TRBV18 to TRBJ1-5; 8 nucleotides align to TRBD1. V gave up 4 bases and J gave up 0 bases; unmatched junction bases: 5. CDR3 length: 16 residues. CDR1 and CDR2 from the germline V gene are KGHSH and LQKENI. For the CDR3, the DNA is TGTGCCAGCTCACAAGGGACAGGCTATAGCAATCAGCCCCAGCATTTT. It encodes CASSQGTGYSNQPQHF.

In DNA form, the CDR3 reads TGTGCCAGCTCACCACATGATATCGACTCGAGAAACACTGAAGCTTTCTTT. Translating gives CASSPHDIDSRNTEAFF. The genes are TRBV18 and TRBJ1-1; no definite D call. The CDR3 sequence is 17 residues long. Trimming removed 1 base at V and 2 bases at J, with 17 bases between. The germline gives CDR1 KGHSH, CDR2 LQKENI.

This rearrangement joins TRBV9 to TRBJ2-3; 14 positions agree with TRBD2. This CDR3 is 16 amino acids long. The germline CDR1 and CDR2 sequences are SGDLS and YYNGEE. After removal of 2 bases from V and 5 bases from J, the junction contained 4 bases not matched to a gene. The CDR3 spells CASSVGTSGSGDTQYF. CDR3 coding DNA: TGTGCCAGCAGCGTCGGGACTAGCGGGAGTGGAGATACGCAGTATTTT. The variable domain in full, completed from reference TRBV9 and TRBJ2-3, reads DSGVTQTPKHLITATGQRVTLRCSPRSGDLSVYWYQQSLDQGLQFLIQYYNGEERAKGNILERFSAQQFPDLHSELNLSSLELGDSALYFCASSVGTSGSGDTQYFGPGTRLTVL.

This clone was seen just once. The chain links TRBV7-2 to TRBJ2-5, with 11 bases that match TRBD1. The germline CDR1 and CDR2 sequences are SGHTA and FQGNSA. CDR3 size: 11 residues. Trimming removed 3 bases from V and 14 bases from J; junction bases left unmatched: 2. CDR3 DNA: TGTGCCAGCAGCTTGGGACAGGGGGTTTACTTC. Translation gives CASSLGQGVYF.

In DNA, the CDR3 is TGTGCCAGCAGTTACTTGGACAGGGGAAACTATGGCTACACCTTC. It codes for CASSYLDRGNYGYTF. The rearrangement links TRBV6-5 to TRBJ1-2, with 9 bases fitting TRBD1. The CDR3 loop spans 15 amino acids. Germline lookup yields CDR1 MNHEY and CDR2 SVGAGI. After removal of 1 base from V and 2 bases from J, the junction contained 2 bases not matched to a gene.

This clone was recorded only once. The chain joins TRBV7-9 to TRBJ1-2; 9 bases fit TRBD1. The J segment lost 9 bases and the V segment lost 10 bases, leaving 15 bases of the junction unmatched. CDR3 length: 14 residues. The germline CDR1 and CDR2 sequences are SEHNR and FQNEAQ (reference sequence). Written as DNA, the CDR3 is TGTGCCATCGAACCCCCGGGACAGGGTCTAAGCTACACCTTC. The encoded protein is CAIEPPGQGLSYTF. Filled out from reference TRBV7-9 and TRBJ1-2, the complete variable domain reads DTGVSQNPRHKITKRGQNVTFRCDPISEHNRLYWYRQTLGQGPEFLTYFQNEAQLEKSRLLSDRFSAERPKGSFSTLEIQRTEQGDSAMYLCAIEPPGQGLSYTFGSGTRLTVV.

The chain couples TRBV5-1 to TRBJ2-1; D is perhaps TRBD2 (6 bases). There are 14 residues in the CDR3. V shed 3 bases and J shed 4 bases, with 11 bases lying between them. Germline lookup yields CDR1 SGHRS and CDR2 YFSETQ. CDR3 residues: CASSSPGTYNEQFF. Here the CDR3 DNA reads TGCGCCAGCAGCTCACCCGGGACTTACAATGAGCAGTTCTTC. The whole variable domain, filled in from reference TRBV5-1 and TRBJ2-1, reads KAGVTQTPRYLIKTRGQQVTLSCSPISGHRSVSWYQQTPGQGLQFLFEYFSETQRNKGNFPGRFSGRQFSNSRSEMNVSTLELGDSALYLCASSSPGTYNEQFFGPGTRLTVL.

V is TRBV2 and J is TRBJ1-4, with 10 bases identical to TRBD1. Trimming took 5 bases from V and 10 from J; bases not matched to a gene: 10. The CDR3 sequence is 15 residues long. Germline V lookup: CDR1 SNHLY, CDR2 FYNNEI. This CDR3 is CASSLDRGRVPKLFF. CDR3 sequence (DNA): TGTGCCAGCAGTCTCGACAGGGGGCGGGTTCCAAAACTGTTTTTT.

This chain joins TRBV2 and TRBJ2-7; weak D call: TRBD2 (7 bases). CDR3 length: 17 residues. The V gene's germline CDR1 is SNHLY and CDR2 FYNNEI. The ends were cut back, 3 bases at V and 2 bases at J, with 20 bases in the middle. The CDR3 DNA reads as TGTGCCAGCAGTGATGGGAGGGGGAGTCTGACGGCCTACGAGCAGTACGTC. This gives the protein CASSDGRGSLTAYEQYV.

This chain links TRBV4-1 with TRBJ1-2, with 7 bases matching TRBD1. J lost 2 bases, V lost 3 bases, and 12 bases had no gene match. The germline CDR1 and CDR2 sequences are MGHRA and YSYEKL. The CDR3 extends over 17 amino acids. CDR3: CASSHGSSSGQNYGYTF. For the CDR3, the DNA is TGCGCCAGCAGCCATGGATCATCTTCGGGACAGAACTATGGCTACACCTTC.

The chain combines TRBV28 with TRBJ1-5; D perhaps matches TRBD1 (5 bases). Trimming took 1 base from V and 12 from J, leaving 22 bases between them. CDR1 and CDR2 (germline): MDHEN, SYDVKM. The CDR3 runs to 16 residues. This chain's CDR3 is CASSLSANEDNQIQHF. The CDR3 coding sequence is TGTGCCAGCAGTTTATCGGCGAATGAGGACAATCAGATCCAGCATTTT. Full variable domain (rest looked up from reference TRBV28 and TRBJ1-5): DVKVTQSSRYLVKRTGEKVFLECVQDMDHENMFWYRQDPGLGLRLIYFSYDVKMKEKGDIPEGYSVSREKKERFSLILESASTNQTSMYLCASSLSANEDNQIQHFGDGTRLSIL.

V is TRBV5-6 and J is TRBJ1-2; a weak D match, TRBD1 (5 bases). Trimming took off 0 bases at V and 8 bases at J, with 11 bases between the two ends. Germline assignment: CDR1 SGHDT and CDR2 YYEEEE. CDR3 length equals 13 residues. The CDR3 protein is CASSLGGVEGYTF. The CDR3 DNA is TGTGCCAGCAGCTTGGGGGGGGTAGAAGGCTACACCTTC. Full variable domain (missing parts from reference TRBV5-6 and TRBJ1-2): DAGVTQSPTHLIKTRGQQVTLRCSPKSGHDTVSWYQQALGQGPQFIFQYYEEEERQRGNFPDRFSGHQFPNYSSELNVNALLLGDSALYLCASSLGGVEGYTFGSGTRLTVV.